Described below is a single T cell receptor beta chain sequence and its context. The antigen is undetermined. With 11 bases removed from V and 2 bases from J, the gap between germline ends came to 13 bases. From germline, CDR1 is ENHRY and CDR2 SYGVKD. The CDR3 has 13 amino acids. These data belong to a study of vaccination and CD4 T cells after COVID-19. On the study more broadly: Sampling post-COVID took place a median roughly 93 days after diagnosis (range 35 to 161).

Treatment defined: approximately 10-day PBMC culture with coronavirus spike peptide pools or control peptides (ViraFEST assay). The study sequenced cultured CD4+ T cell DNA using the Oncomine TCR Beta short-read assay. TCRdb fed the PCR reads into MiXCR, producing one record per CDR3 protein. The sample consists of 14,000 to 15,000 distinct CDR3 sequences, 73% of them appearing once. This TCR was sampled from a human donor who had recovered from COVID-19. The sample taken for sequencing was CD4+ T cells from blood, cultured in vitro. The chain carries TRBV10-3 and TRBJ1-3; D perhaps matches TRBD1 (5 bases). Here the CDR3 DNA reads TGTGCCTTGGGGGGAGAGGCTGGAAACACCATATATTTT. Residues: CALGGEAGNTIYF.